This entry concerns a single T cell receptor (beta chain). As yet, its antigen is unknown. The sample belongs to a study of OX40 agonist ivuxolimab in advanced cancers. Study-level information: The dose-escalation cohort had hepatocellular carcinoma, melanoma, renal cell or head and neck cancer.

Some clones are missing from TCRdb's copy, which holds only in-frame ones; the method was immunoSEQ multiplex PCR. The sample consists of fewer than 85,000 clones, around four fifths of them appearing once. Study-wide points: CD4+ and CD8+ blood T cells expanded clonally by week 6 at 0.1 to 3.0 mg/kg. Partial responders at 0.1-3.0 mg/kg showed near-lowest clonal expansion. The mean number of expanded clones was higher in CD8+ T cells than in CD4+.

CDR3 size: 16 residues. The germline V and J ends were trimmed by 6 bases and 8 bases, with 22 bases remaining between them. Germline V gives CDR1 LNHDA, CDR2 SQIVND (reference sequence). The receptor comes from an adult with an advanced solid tumor such as melanoma, head and neck, liver or kidney cancer. This sample comprised CD4+ or CD8+ T cells sorted from blood, obtained in a trial of the OX40 agonist ivuxolimab. This rearrangement joins TRBV19 to TRBJ1-4, with D possibly being TRBD1 (6 bases). CDR3 residues: CASSLGLQGLMEKLFF. The CDR3 region has the DNA TGTGCCAGTAGCCTGGGACTACAGGGTCTAATGGAAAAACTGTTTTTT.